The present T cell receptor (beta chain) was sequenced within a study of CXCR3-negative and CXCR3-positive naive CD8 T cells. The TRB cDNA libraries were prepared by 5' RACE with UMI labels. TCRdb reprocessed the 5' RACE reads; each CDR3 protein has one entry and no DNA is given. The sample shows roughly 8,000 distinct CDR3 sequences, and less than 2% sits with its ten largest clones. A word on this clonotype: Antigen unknown.

Within the CD8+ T cell compartment, naive cells were CD45RO-CCR7+CD27+CD95-. Looked up from germline, CDR1 is MDHEN and CDR2 is SYDVKM. The CDR3 loop spans 11 amino acids. Study observations and caveats: The TRBV-TRBJ usage of naive CXCR3-negative and CXCR3-positive cells was similar, but that of memory cells differed. Hydrophobicity of TRB CDR3s was greater in CXCR3-positive naive cells than in CXCR3-negative naive cells.

The genes are TRBV28 and TRBJ2-5. Sequencing was performed on naive CXCR3- CD8+ T cells from blood. Subset meaning: CD45RO-CCR7+CD27+CD95- naive CD8+ T cells lacking CXCR3 (TNR3-). The receptor's source is a human donor in good health. Some clones in this sample may be carry-over from other donors' samples. CDR3 loop: CASSGEVTQYF.